This TCR beta chain was documented in a study of blood T cells in healthy people across ages. Between the trimmed V and J ends, which lost 2 bases and 0 bases, there was a span of 7 bases. The CDR3 covers 15 residues. In germline, CDR1 is MNHEY, CDR2 SVGEGT. This clonotype came up a few times. PCR was performed a second time for about 6 to 11 cycles using a sample-barcoded 5' primer and a J-beta primer mix. One entry per CDR3 protein, called by TCRdb with MiXCR from the 5' RACE reads. The table includes around 870,000 distinct CDR3 sequences, around 26% detected once. Sequenced sample: blood. This receptor was taken from an elderly woman in good health. The J gene is TRBJ2-2, the V gene TRBV6-2 or TRBV6-3; D is ambiguous. The CDR3 spells CASSYRASNTGELFF. The CDR3 DNA sequence: TGTGCCAGCAGTTACCGAGCATCGAACACCGGGGAGCTGTTTTTT.